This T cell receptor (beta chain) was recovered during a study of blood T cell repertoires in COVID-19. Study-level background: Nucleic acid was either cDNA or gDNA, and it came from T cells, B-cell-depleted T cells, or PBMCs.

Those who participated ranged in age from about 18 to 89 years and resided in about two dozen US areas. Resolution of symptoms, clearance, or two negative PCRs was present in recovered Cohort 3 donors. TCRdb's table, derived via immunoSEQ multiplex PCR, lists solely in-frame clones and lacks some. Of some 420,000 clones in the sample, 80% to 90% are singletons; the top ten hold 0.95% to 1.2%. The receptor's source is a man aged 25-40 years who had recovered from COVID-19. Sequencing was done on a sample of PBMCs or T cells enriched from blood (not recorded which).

CDR3 amino acids: CASSWITGGWLYNEQFF. The CDR3, as DNA: TGTGCCAGCAGCTGGATTACAGGGGGCTGGCTTTACAATGAGCAGTTCTTC. This chain uses TRBV5-6 with TRBJ2-1; 9 bases map to TRBD1. The germline V gene encodes CDR1 SGHDT and CDR2 YYEEEE. The CDR3 length is 17 residues. V lost 3 bases, J lost 4 bases, and 11 bases stayed unmatched. Looking up the rest from reference TRBV5-6 and TRBJ2-1 gives the full variable domain: DAGVTQSPTHLIKTRGQQVTLRCSPKSGHDTVSWYQQALGQGPQFIFQYYEEEERQRGNFPDRFSGHQFPNYSSELNVNALLLGDSALYLCASSWITGGWLYNEQFFGPGTRLTVL.